This T cell receptor (beta chain) was identified during a study of blood T cells in healthy people across ages. Using a J-beta primer mix together with a sample-barcoded 5' primer, a second PCR was run for roughly 6 to 12 cycles. TCRdb reprocessed the 5' RACE reads via MiXCR and lists one record per CDR3 protein. The sample has 1.5 million to 2 million distinct CDR3 sequences, 49% seen once. Germline V gives CDR1 SGHRS, CDR2 YFSETQ. The CDR3 is 18 amino acids. The gene calls are TRBV5-1 and TRBJ2-7; D possibly corresponds to TRBD1 (6 bases). The closer fit of TRBJ2-4 to the DNA end suggests the J call may be wrong. Sequencing used blood. This sequence originates from a woman between 40 and 55 years old in good health. The CDR3 coding sequence is TGCGCCAGCAGCTATTCCCCGGGGACACTGGTTGGCAAAAACATTCAGTACTTC. It encodes CASSYSPGTLVGKNIQYF.